This TCR beta chain was identified during a study of T cells in Graves' hyperthyroidism and ophthalmopathy. Whole-study findings and limits: A model of 13 V-J pairs discriminated ophthalmopathy from stable hyperthyroidism.

Remarks on this clonotype: Antigen specificity is unknown.

Amplification targeted TCR beta CDR3 regions from RNA transcripts. First-round RT-PCR of the TCR CDR3 relied on the HTBI primer set. MiXCR, applied by TCRdb to the multiplex PCR reads, yields one record per CDR3 protein. The sample yields roughly 800,000 distinct CDR3 sequences, over 35% seen once. This CDR3 is 16 amino acids long. Germline-derived CDR1 and CDR2 are MGHRA and YSYEKL. Between the trimmed V and J ends, which lost 2 bases and 5 bases, there was a span of 18 bases. The receptor's source is a man younger than 35 with Graves' hyperthyroidism. The sequencing sample was made of blood. The rearrangement joins TRBV4-1 to TRBJ1-1; TRBD1 is a possible D gene (6 bases). The CDR3 sequence: CASSQSRTGARTEAFF. The DNA of the CDR3 is TGCGCCAGCAGCCAATCCCGGACGGGGGCGCGAACTGAAGCTTTCTTT.